This record covers a single T cell receptor beta chain. This CDR3 contains 15 residues. The V and J ends lost 4 bases and 5 bases, in that order; junction bases with no gene match: 4. The V gene's germline CDR1 is SGHRS and CDR2 YFSETQ. This table comes from immunoSEQ multiplex PCR, and its TCRdb copy is limited to in-frame clones, with some not included. The sample shows roughly 90,000 clones, approximately 90% of them seen only once. The record originates from a study of OX40 agonist ivuxolimab in advanced cancers. The material was CD4+ or CD8+ T cells sorted from blood, obtained in a trial of the OX40 agonist ivuxolimab. The chain carries TRBV5-1 and TRBJ2-2, with 11 bases identical to TRBD2. The source is an adult with an advanced solid tumor such as melanoma, head and neck, liver or kidney cancer. The CDR3 region is CASSPPSGGTGELFF. The CDR3 bases are TGCGCCAGCAGCCCACCTAGCGGGGGGACCGGGGAGCTGTTTTTT.